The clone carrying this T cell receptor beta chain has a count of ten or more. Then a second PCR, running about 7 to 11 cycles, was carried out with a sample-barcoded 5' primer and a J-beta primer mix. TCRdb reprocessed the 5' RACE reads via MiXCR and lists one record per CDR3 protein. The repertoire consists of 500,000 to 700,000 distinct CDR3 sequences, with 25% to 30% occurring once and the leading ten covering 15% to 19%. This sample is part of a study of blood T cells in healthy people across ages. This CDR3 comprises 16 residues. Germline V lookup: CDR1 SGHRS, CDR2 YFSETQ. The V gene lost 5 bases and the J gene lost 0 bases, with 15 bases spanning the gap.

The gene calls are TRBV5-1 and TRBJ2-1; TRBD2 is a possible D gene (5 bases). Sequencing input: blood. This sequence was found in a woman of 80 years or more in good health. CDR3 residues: CASRLDWRSSYNEQFF. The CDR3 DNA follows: TGCGCCAGCAGGCTGGACTGGAGGAGCTCCTACAATGAGCAGTTCTTC.